This entry features one T cell receptor (beta chain) sequence. Antigen specificity is unknown. These data are taken from a study of blood T cells in healthy people across ages. About the research overall: When template switching was applied, about one barcoded beta molecule was captured per two T cells.

A second PCR of about 6 to 12 cycles used a sample-barcoded 5' primer and a J-beta primer mix. Each cDNA molecule was tagged by a template-switch adaptor with 12 random nucleotides. At least 2.5 million CDR3-containing paired-end reads were obtained per sample. TCRdb called the 5' RACE reads again in MiXCR, with one record for every CDR3 protein. Among roughly 1,500,000 distinct CDR3 sequences listed, around 35% were seen once. The study, taken as a whole, reports: Getting older went along with TCR beta diversity per million T cells dropping roughly linearly.

What was sequenced was blood. This TCR came from a woman aged 25-40 years in good health.

The CDR3 loop reads CASSQGTAIISEAFF. The CDR3 region has the DNA TGTGCCAGCAGCCAAGGGACAGCGATTATCTCTGAAGCTTTCTTT. The chain carries TRBV3-1 and TRBJ1-1; perhaps TRBD1 as D (6 bases). The CDR3 spans 15 residues. The germline V gene encodes CDR1 LGHDT and CDR2 YNNKEL (reference sequence). Between the trimmed V and J ends, which lost 1 base and 6 bases, there was a span of 15 bases.